One sample yielded the 3 T cell receptor beta chains listed below, sequenced in a study of post-analysis software for immune sequencing data. Sequencing libraries made from TCR beta cDNA carried unique molecular identifiers. TCRdb reprocessed the PCR reads via MiXCR and lists one record per CDR3 protein. The top ten hold less than 6% of the sample, which has some 240,000 distinct CDR3 sequences, 30% to 45% seen once. General study findings and limits: Comparison of patients with controls showed five TRBV segments more frequent in patients, TRBV5-6, TRBV5-1 and TRBV20-1 among them.

No antigen has been identified for these receptors. Material: blood. All receptors derive from a girl between 10 and 17 years old with multiple sclerosis.

The rearrangement uses TRBV7-2 and TRBJ2-1; D possibly corresponds to TRBD2 (5 bases). Trimming took off 1 base at V and 4 bases at J, with 11 bases between the two ends. The CDR3 contains 15 residues. CDR1 SGHTA and CDR2 FQGNSA come from the germline V gene. CDR3 nucleotide sequence: TGTGCCAGCAGCTTAGGTCTAGCCAGATACAATGAGCAGTTCTTC. Translated, it gives CASSLGLARYNEQFF.

This clonotype has only a few counts. The chain recombines TRBV6-5 with TRBJ2-7; D remains unclear. There are 11 residues in the CDR3. V shed 0 bases and J shed 6 bases, with 3 bases lying between them. The germline CDR1 and CDR2 sequences are MNHEY and SVGAGI. CDR3 in amino acids: CASSYSGEQYF. In DNA form, the CDR3 reads TGTGCCAGCAGTTACTCTGGCGAGCAGTACTTC.

With regard to this clonotype: A read error may explain this, as a much larger clone is one base away. The V and J genes are TRBV20-1 and TRBJ2-1; possible D gene TRBD1, 5 bases. The tail of the sequence fits TRBJ2-7 better, so the J call may be wrong. The length of the CDR3 is 15 residues. The germline V gene has CDR1 DFQATT and CDR2 SNEGSKA (reference sequence). CDR3 bases: TGCAGTGCTAGTGATCTCAGGGTGACCTACAATGAGCAGTACTTC. It translates to CSASDLRVTYNEQYF.